This T cell receptor (beta chain) comes out of a study of post-analysis software for immune sequencing data (dated by TCRdb to the mid-2010s). Looking at the study overall: Disease courses on record covered relapsing-remitting, secondary progressive and progressive-relapsing multiple sclerosis, though some patients had no subtype annotation. A subset of samples was prepared in parallel using single-end sample barcoding, then pooled and co-amplified after Illumina adapter ligation. Patient repertoires were compared against 10 to 12 previously published healthy control repertoires from donors aged roughly 6 to 28 years.

Libraries were constructed by PCR. Sequencing instrument: Illumina HiSeq 2500. To reduce PCR and sequencing biases, unique molecular identifiers were built into the TCR beta cDNA libraries. About 500,000 cDNA molecules were obtained for every 1 to 10 million input T cells, so each molecule roughly corresponded to one T cell. The patient libraries were prepared and sequenced using the same protocol as the earlier healthy control dataset. Samples belonging to the same batch were prepared together, multiplexed and sequenced on a shared HiSeq lane. On the study's bioinformatics: Raw barcoded reads were processed with MIGEC, and single-read molecular identifier groups were discarded before consensus assembly and CDR3 extraction. Clonotype tables were post-analysed with VDJtools, normalizing diversity by down-sampling all datasets to the smallest sample size. To correct batch-related cross-sample contamination, repertoire overlap clustering matched CDR3 amino acid sequences but not nucleotide sequences. TCRdb handled the public reads itself, with Q25 trimming in fastp and clone calling in MiXCR, and kept productive beta chains. Rows merge per CDR3 protein into single entries with the most common DNA and genes. The V and J calls come from TCRdb's annotation, not from the publication. In this sample the table shows approximately 660,000 distinct CDR3 sequences, approximately 60% of which occur a single time. The ten largest make up around 11% of the sample.

To demonstrate the VDJtools post-analysis software, the study profiled TCR beta repertoires from the peripheral blood of under 15 young patients with multiple sclerosis. Multiple sclerosis patients were children and adolescents aged about 6 to 16 years. Points the paper makes about the study in general: The control group was slightly older than the multiple sclerosis patient group. Strong co-clustering of samples prepared in the same batch was shown by direct clustering with F measure, prompting a batch-effect correction. Significantly lower normalized Chao1 diversity was found in multiple sclerosis patients than in controls, suggesting substantial peripheral T-cell clonal expansion.

In regard to this clonotype: It lacks a known antigen. Base-call qualities are not available, and no considerably larger clone is one nucleotide away.

The sequence was collected from a girl aged 2 to 10 with multiple sclerosis. The material sequenced was blood.

The DNA sequence follows: TGCAGCGTTCTGTTAGAGAGCGGGACAGTTGAGCAGTTCTTC. It translates as CSVLLESGTVEQFF. The chain is made from TRBV29-1 and TRBJ2-1, with the D gene possibly TRBD1 or TRBD2, each one fitting 7 bases. Deletion took 5 bases off V and 9 bases off J, with a span of 20 bases between the germline ends. The CDR3 spans 14 residues, from the cysteine through the phenylalanine. Only the CDR3 DNA stays, 42 bases, in frame from base 1. The germline V gene sets CDR1 to SQVTM and CDR2 to ANQGSEA.